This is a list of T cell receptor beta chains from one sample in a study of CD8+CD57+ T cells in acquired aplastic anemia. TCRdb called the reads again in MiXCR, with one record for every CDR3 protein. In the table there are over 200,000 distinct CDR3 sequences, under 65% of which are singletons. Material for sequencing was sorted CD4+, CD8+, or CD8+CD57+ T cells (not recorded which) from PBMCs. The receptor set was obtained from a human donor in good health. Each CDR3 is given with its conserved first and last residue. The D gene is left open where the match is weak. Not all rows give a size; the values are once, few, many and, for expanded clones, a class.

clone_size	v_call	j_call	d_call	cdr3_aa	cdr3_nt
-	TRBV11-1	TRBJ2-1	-	CASSLVGSGIHEQFF	TGTGCCAGCAGCCTAGTGGGGTCGGGAATCCATGAGCAGTTCTTC
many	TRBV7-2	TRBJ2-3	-	CASSFTNSGTQYF	TGTGCCAGCAGCTTTACAAATAGCGGTACGCAGTATTTT
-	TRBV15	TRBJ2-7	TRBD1	CATQPGQGLEQYF	TGTGCCACACAACCGGGACAGGGACTCGAGCAGTACTTC
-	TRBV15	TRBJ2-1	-	CATSRDDYHFSALYNEQFF	TGTGCCACCAGCAGAGATGACTACCACTTTTCGGCCCTTTACAATGAGCAGTTCTTC
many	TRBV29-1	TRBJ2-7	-	CSVETRNYEQYF	TGCAGCGTTGAGACTAGGAACTACGAGCAGTACTTC
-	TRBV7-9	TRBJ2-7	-	CASSRATLYEQYF	TGTGCCAGCAGCAGGGCCACTCTCTACGAGCAGTACTTC
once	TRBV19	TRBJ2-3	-	CASSNTDTQYF	TGTGCCAGTAGTAACACAGATACGCAGTATTTT
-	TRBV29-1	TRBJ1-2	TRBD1	CSVGSATGGFGYTF	TGCAGCGTCGGGTCCGCTACAGGGGGCTTTGGCTACACCTTC
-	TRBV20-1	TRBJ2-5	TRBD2	CSALGGELGTQYF	TGCAGTGCGCTGGGGGGGGAGCTGGGGACCCAGTACTTC
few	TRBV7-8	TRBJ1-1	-	CASSWGNTEAFF	TGTGCCAGCAGCTGGGGCAACACTGAAGCTTTCTTT
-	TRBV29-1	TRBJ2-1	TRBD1	CSVGDSNSGVNEQFF	TGCAGCGTGGGGGACAGCAACTCTGGGGTCAATGAGCAGTTCTTC
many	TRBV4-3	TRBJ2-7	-	CASSDGTGGEQYF	TGCGCCAGCTCCGACGGGACCGGCGGCGAGCAGTACTTC
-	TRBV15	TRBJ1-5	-	CATQSPDSSLLNQPQHF	TGTGCCACACAGTCCCCCGACAGCTCCCTTCTCAATCAGCCCCAGCATTTT
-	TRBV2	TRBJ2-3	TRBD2	CASSFGGGSDTQYF	TGTGCCAGCAGTTTCGGGGGGGGTTCCGATACGCAGTATTTT
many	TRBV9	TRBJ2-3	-	CASSLLSGDTDTQYF	TGTGCCAGCAGCCTCCTCTCGGGGGACACAGATACGCAGTATTTT
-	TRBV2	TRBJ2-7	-	CATLGHTLGYEQYF	TGTGCCACTTTGGGACACACACTTGGCTACGAGCAGTACTTC
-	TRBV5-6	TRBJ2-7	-	CASSSGPSEQYF	TGTGCCAGCAGCTCCGGGCCTAGCGAGCAGTACTTC
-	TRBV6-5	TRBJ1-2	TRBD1	CASSIQGNYGYTF	TGTGCCAGCAGTATACAGGGGAACTATGGCTACACCTTC
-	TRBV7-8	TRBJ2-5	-	CASSLVGGPGTQYF	TGTGCCAGCAGCTTAGTCGGGGGGCCAGGGACCCAGTACTTC
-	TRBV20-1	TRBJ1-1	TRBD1	CSARGAGQGTENTEAFF	TGCAGTGCTAGGGGCGCCGGACAGGGGACCGAGAACACTGAAGCTTTCTTT
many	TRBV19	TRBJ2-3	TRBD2	CASSHPGGNTDTQYF	TGTGCCAGTAGCCACCCCGGGGGGAACACAGATACGCAGTATTTT
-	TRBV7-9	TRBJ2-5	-	CASSLDTSYTQETQYF	TGTGCCAGCAGCTTAGATACTAGTTACACTCAAGAGACCCAGTACTTC
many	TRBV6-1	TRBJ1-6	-	CASSEAFSLSPLHF	TGTGCCAGCAGTGAAGCGTTTTCCTTATCACCCCTCCACTTT
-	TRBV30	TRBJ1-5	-	CAWDTGASSNQPQHF	TGTGCCTGGGATACCGGGGCTTCAAGCAATCAGCCCCAGCATTTT
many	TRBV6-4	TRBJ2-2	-	CASSDSSTGELFF	TGTGCCAGCAGTGACTCCTCCACCGGGGAGCTGTTTTTT
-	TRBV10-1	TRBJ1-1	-	CASSESQGLNTEAFF	TGCGCCAGCAGTGAGTCGCAGGGGTTGAACACTGAAGCTTTCTTT
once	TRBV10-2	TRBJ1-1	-	CASSGPGVHEAFF	TGTGCCAGCAGTGGGCCAGGGGTCCATGAAGCTTTCTTT
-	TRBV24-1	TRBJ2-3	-	CATSGGESTDTQYF	TGCGCCACCAGTGGGGGAGAAAGCACAGATACGCAGTATTTT
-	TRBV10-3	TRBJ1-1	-	CAIAWELNTEAFF	TGTGCCATCGCGTGGGAGCTGAACACTGAAGCTTTCTTT
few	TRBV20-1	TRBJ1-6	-	CSARDRGRGESSPLHF	TGCAGTGCTAGAGATCGGGGACGTGGCGAATCTTCACCCCTCCACTTT
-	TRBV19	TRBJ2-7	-	CASSPGFGLSENIYEQYF	TGTGCCAGTAGTCCAGGGTTTGGTTTGTCGGAAAATATCTACGAGCAGTACTTC
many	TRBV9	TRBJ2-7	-	CASSSGDGTYYEQYF	TGTGCCAGCAGCTCCGGGGATGGGACGTACTACGAGCAGTACTTC
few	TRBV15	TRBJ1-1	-	CATSRDSTGWSTEAFF	TGTGCCACCAGCAGAGATTCCACGGGGTGGAGCACTGAAGCTTTCTTT
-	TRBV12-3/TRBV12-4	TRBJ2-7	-	CASSHSRSYEQYF	TGTGCCAGCAGTCACAGCAGGAGTTACGAGCAGTACTTC
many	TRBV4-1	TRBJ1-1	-	CASSQREAGQMNTEAFF	TGCGCCAGCAGCCAAAGAGAAGCTGGCCAGATGAACACTGAAGCTTTCTTT
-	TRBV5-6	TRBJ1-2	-	CASSLGTVGYTF	TGTGCCAGCAGCTTGGGTACAGTTGGCTACACCTTC
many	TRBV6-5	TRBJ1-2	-	CASSWTSKYGYTF	TGTGCCAGCAGTTGGACATCCAAGTATGGCTACACCTTC
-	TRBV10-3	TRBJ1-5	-	CAISVGASNQPQHF	TGTGCCATCAGTGTGGGGGCAAGCAATCAGCCCCAGCATTTT
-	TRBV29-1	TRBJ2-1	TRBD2	CSVEGLAGGMGNEQFF	TGCAGCGTTGAAGGACTAGCGGGCGGGATGGGCAATGAGCAGTTCTTC
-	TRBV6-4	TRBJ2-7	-	CAGPRYEQYF	TGTGCCGGACCCCGATACGAGCAGTACTTC
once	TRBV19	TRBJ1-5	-	CASKTGIRWGYQPQHF	TGTGCCAGTAAAACAGGGATTAGGTGGGGGTATCAGCCCCAGCATTTT
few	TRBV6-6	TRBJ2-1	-	CASSYSLPGNRHYNEQFF	TGTGCCAGCAGTTACTCGCTTCCTGGCAACCGGCACTACAATGAGCAGTTCTTC
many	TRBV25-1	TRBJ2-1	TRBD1	CASSEGAGGLEQFF	TGTGCCAGCAGTGAAGGCGCAGGGGGCTTAGAGCAGTTCTTC
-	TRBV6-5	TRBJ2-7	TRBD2	CAITPSGLYYEQYF	TGTGCCATCACCCCTAGCGGACTTTACTACGAGCAGTACTTC
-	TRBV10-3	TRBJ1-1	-	CAISVLEGVNTEAFF	TGTGCCATCAGTGTGCTGGAAGGAGTGAACACTGAAGCTTTCTTT
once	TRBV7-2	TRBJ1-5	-	CASSLVSGAYQPQHF	TGTGCCAGCAGCTTGGTTTCGGGGGCCTATCAGCCCCAGCATTTT
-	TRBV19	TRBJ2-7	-	CASTPGTSWHEQYF	TGTGCCAGTACCCCCGGGACCTCATGGCACGAGCAGTACTTC
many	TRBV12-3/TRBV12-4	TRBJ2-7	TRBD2	CASSFRLATYEQYF	TGTGCCAGCAGTTTCCGACTAGCAACCTACGAGCAGTACTTC
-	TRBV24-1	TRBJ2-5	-	CATGSASTQYF	TGTGCCACCGGGAGCGCCTCGACCCAGTACTTC
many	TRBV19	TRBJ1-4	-	CASRGAGERTEKLFF	TGTGCCAGTAGAGGGGCAGGCGAGAGGACGGAAAAACTGTTTTTT
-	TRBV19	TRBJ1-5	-	CASSMSSNGYNEHF	TGTGCCAGTAGTATGAGCAGCAATGGGTACAATGAGCATTTT
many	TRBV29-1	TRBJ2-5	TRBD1	CSAQGAWETQYF	TGCAGCGCACAGGGGGCATGGGAGACCCAGTACTTC
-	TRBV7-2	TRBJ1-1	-	CASSSAGFGTEAFF	TGTGCCAGCAGCTCAGCGGGGTTTGGCACTGAAGCTTTCTTT